Listed below are T cell receptor beta chains from one sample, sequenced in a study of T cell responses to AZD1222 COVID-19 vaccine. Profiling relied on immunoSEQ multiplex PCR, and the TCRdb table lists in-frame clones only, not all of them. Among about 81,000 clones listed, 90% were seen once. This specimen consisted of peripheral blood, obtained 28 days after the second AZD1222 dose. These receptors were obtained from an adult who received the AZD1222 COVID-19 vaccine. Both conserved end residues are part of each CDR3. A D gene is named only where the DNA matches it firmly. Expanded clones get a size class; other rows say once, few or many, or leave the size out.

clone_size cdr3_length j_call d_call v_call cdr3_nt cdr3_aa
. 12 TRBJ2-1 . TRBV3-1/TRBV3-2 TGTGCCAGCAGCCAAGAGTCCCATGAGCAGTTCTTC CASSQESHEQFF
. 15 TRBJ2-7 . TRBV6-5 TGTGCCAGCAGTCCTCAAAGACAGGCCTGGAAAGAGCAGTACTTC CASSPQRQAWKEQYF
. 15 TRBJ1-2 . TRBV18 TGTGCCAGCTCACCAGAAAAGGAGGAGAACTATGGCTACACCTTC CASSPEKEENYGYTF
once 15 TRBJ1-3 . TRBV6-1 TGTGCCAGCAGTGAAGCCGCGGTCTCTGGAAACACCATATATTTT CASSEAAVSGNTIYF
. 15 TRBJ1-5 . TRBV6-2/TRBV6-3 TGTGCCAGCAGTTACGGGACTTCTAGCAATCAGCCCCAGCATTTT CASSYGTSSNQPQHF
. 14 TRBJ1-1 TRBD1 TRBV29-1 TGCAGCGTTGAATTTGTCGGGGGACAGACTGAAGCTTTCTTT CSVEFVGGQTEAFF
once 12 TRBJ2-1 TRBD2 TRBV6-6 TGTGCCAGCAGTTACACTAGCGCTGAGCAGTTCTTC CASSYTSAEQFF
. 17 TRBJ1-2 . TRBV28 TGTGCCAGCAGTTTCATCCCTAGGACCGTCTATGACTATGGCTACACCTTC CASSFIPRTVYDYGYTF
. 16 TRBJ2-3 TRBD2 TRBV14 TGTGCCAGCAGCCGGCGACTAGCCCCGAGCACAGATACGCAGTATTTT CASSRRLAPSTDTQYF
. 17 TRBJ2-3 . TRBV9 TGTGCCAGCAGCGATAGGACTGACGTTTGGGGCACAGATACGCAGTATTTT CASSDRTDVWGTDTQYF
. 10 TRBJ1-4 . TRBV20-1 TGCAGTGCCGCGGGTGAAAAACTGTTTTTT CSAAGEKLFF
. 13 TRBJ2-2 . TRBV2 TGTGCCAGCAGTGGCTTGTCTACCGGGGAGCTGTTTTTT CASSGLSTGELFF
. 16 TRBJ2-1 TRBD2 TRBV18 TGTGCCAGCTCACCACAACCCGGGACTATGCACAATGAGCAGTTCTTC CASSPQPGTMHNEQFF
. 11 TRBJ1-1 . TRBV2 TGTGCCAGCAGTGAGAACACTGAAGCTTTCTTT CASSENTEAFF
. 12 TRBJ2-1 . TRBV5-6 TGTGCCAGCAAAACTAGCTTAGGGGAGCAGTTCTTC CASKTSLGEQFF
. 12 TRBJ1-5 . TRBV27 TGTGCCATCCTAGACGGACCACGTCCCCAGCATTTT CAILDGPRPQHF
. 15 TRBJ1-3 . TRBV28 TGTGCCAGCAGTTTACGGCTCATCTCTGGAAACACCATATATTTT CASSLRLISGNTIYF
. 18 TRBJ1-3 TRBD1 TRBV7-9 TGTGCCAGCAGCTCCCTTACAGGGGCATCAGACTCTGGAAACACCATATATTTT CASSSLTGASDSGNTIYF
. 16 TRBJ1-2 . TRBV28 TGTGCCAGCAGTTTCCTTACACGGGCCGCTAACTATGGCTACACCTTC CASSFLTRAANYGYTF
. 15 TRBJ1-5 TRBD1 TRBV7-8 TGTGCCAGCAGCATACAGGGGGCTACCAATCAGCCCCAGCATTTT CASSIQGATNQPQHF
. 14 TRBJ1-4 . TRBV28 TGTGCCAGCAGTTACGGGGTGAGGGAAGAAAAACTGTTTTTT CASSYGVREEKLFF
. 14 TRBJ1-3 . TRBV4-3 TGCGCCAGCAGCCAAGACGGAGCTGGAAACACCATATATTTT CASSQDGAGNTIYF
. 13 TRBJ2-3 . TRBV3-1/TRBV3-2 TGTGCCAGCAGCCAACCAGGGACAGATACGCAGTATTTT CASSQPGTDTQYF
. 15 TRBJ1-5 TRBD1 TRBV28 TGTGCCAGCAGTCAAACCGGGACAGGGAGTCAGCCCCAGCATTTT CASSQTGTGSQPQHF
. 13 TRBJ1-3 . TRBV6-5 TGTGCCAGCACCTACGGGGAGGGAGGTTCCATATATTTT CASTYGEGGSIYF
. 17 TRBJ1-5 TRBD1 TRBV5-1 TGCGCCAGCAGCCTTGGGACAGGGGGTGACGGCAATCAGCCCCAGCATTTT CASSLGTGGDGNQPQHF
. 18 TRBJ2-3 TRBD2 TRBV5-1 TGCGCCAGCAGCTTGGCCCCTAGCGGGGGGGCGAGCACAGATACGCAGTATTTT CASSLAPSGGASTDTQYF
few 13 TRBJ1-1 TRBD1 TRBV6-6 TGTGCCAGCAGTTACGAGGGGGCCACTGAAGCTTTCTTT CASSYEGATEAFF
. 17 TRBJ1-4 . TRBV4-3 TGCGCCAGCAGCCAAGGCCTGACAGGAGTTGTTTATGAAAAACTGTTTTTT CASSQGLTGVVYEKLFF
. 16 TRBJ1-5 . TRBV19 TGTGCCAGTAGTATTTTGTGGCAGAACTTAAATCAGCCCCAGCATTTT CASSILWQNLNQPQHF
. 14 TRBJ2-2 TRBD1 TRBV27 TGTGCCAGCTGGGACAGGGTTATCACCGGGGAGCTGTTTTTT CASWDRVITGELFF
. 18 TRBJ2-3 . TRBV24-1 TGTGCCACCAGTCCCTCCCCACGGACAGCAACTAGCACAGATACGCAGTATTTT CATSPSPRTATSTDTQYF
. 17 TRBJ2-3 TRBD2 TRBV7-2 TGTGCCAGCAGCTTAGTGTGGCGGGGGGGCTTAGGTGATACGCAGTATTTT CASSLVWRGGLGDTQYF